The clone carrying this TCR beta chain was counted between two and nine times. Its antigen is not known. Researchers ran the PCR with 60 Vbeta and 13 Jbeta primers. Repertoires were generated with immunoSEQ multiplex PCR, while TCRdb's copy carries only in-frame clones and drops some. Seen here are 150,000 to 200,000 clones, around 85% observed once, and the top ten hold about 2%. The source of the sample is a study of cytomegalovirus exposure and HLA in healthy donors. Broader study findings: Across donors, sequencing depth was assumed by presence/absence analyses to be roughly uniform.

The CDR3 sequence is 13 residues long. V lost 0 bases and J 4 bases, leaving 6 bases between the germline ends. Germline CDR1 is WNHNN and CDR2 is SYGVQD (reference sequence). V gene TRBV10-1 combines with J gene TRBJ1-1; D remains ambiguous. The sequenced sample was PBMCs. This receptor was taken from a male donor in good health and CMV-seronegative. CDR3 in amino acids: CASSESYSTEAFF. CDR3 sequence (DNA): TGCGCCAGCAGTGAGTCCTATAGCACTGAAGCTTTCTTT.